Listed below are T cell receptor beta chains from one sample, sequenced in a study of cytomegalovirus exposure and HLA in healthy donors. Here immunoSEQ multiplex PCR was the method, and the copy in TCRdb shows in-frame clones only, minus some. Counted here are roughly 49,000 clones, roughly 80% occurring once; the ten biggest clones make up around 2.5%. The sequencing input was PBMCs. These receptor sequences come from a woman in her 40s in good health and CMV-seropositive. CDR3s include the opening cysteine and the closing phenylalanine or tryptophan. The order of the fields is D gene, clone size, J gene, V gene, CDR3 DNA, CDR3 protein. A D gene is named only where the DNA matches it firmly. Size is omitted from some rows. Given values are once, few, many or a class for expanded clones.

D: .; size: few; J: TRBJ2-7; V: TRBV28; DNA: TGTGCCAGCAGTTTGGTTACGGGGAGAGGCCACGAGCAGTACTTC; CDR3: CASSLVTGRGHEQYF
D: .; size: .; J: TRBJ2-4; V: TRBV27; DNA: TGTGCCAGCAGCCTGGCGGGGGCCGAAAACATTCAGTACTTC; CDR3: CASSLAGAENIQYF
D: .; size: .; J: TRBJ2-3; V: TRBV27; DNA: TGTGCCAGCAGTACCTCTATTCGGGTGGATACGCAGTATTTT; CDR3: CASSTSIRVDTQYF
D: TRBD2; size: .; J: TRBJ2-3; V: TRBV7-7; DNA: TGTGCCAGCAGCTTAGAGACTAGCGGGTCAGATACGCAGTATTTT; CDR3: CASSLETSGSDTQYF
D: .; size: .; J: TRBJ1-5; V: TRBV10-3; DNA: TGTGCCATCAGGTCGGACACGGTCGCTCAGCCCCAGCATTTT; CDR3: CAIRSDTVAQPQHF
D: TRBD1; size: once; J: TRBJ1-4; V: TRBV6-5; DNA: TGTGCCAGCAGTCTCCTACCGGACAGGGAGGAAAAACTGTTTTTT; CDR3: CASSLLPDREEKLFF
D: TRBD1; size: .; J: TRBJ1-1; V: TRBV7-3; DNA: TGTGCCAGCAGCACCGGACAGGGACTCGGGGAAGCTTTCTTT; CDR3: CASSTGQGLGEAFF
D: TRBD1; size: few; J: TRBJ1-1; V: TRBV11-3; DNA: TGTGCCAGCAGCCAGCAGGGGGGCACTGAAGCTTTCTTT; CDR3: CASSQQGGTEAFF
D: .; size: .; J: TRBJ1-4; V: TRBV25-1; DNA: TGTGCCAGCAGTGATATGGAGAAACTGTTTTTT; CDR3: CASSDMEKLFF
D: .; size: .; J: TRBJ2-3; V: TRBV29-1; DNA: TGCAGCGTTGCGGTGCTCACAGATACGCAGTATTTT; CDR3: CSVAVLTDTQYF
D: TRBD1; size: .; J: TRBJ1-5; V: TRBV19; DNA: TGTGCCAGCGGGACAGGGGCTAATCAGCCCCAGCATTTT; CDR3: CASGTGANQPQHF